This TCR beta chain is from a study of post-analysis software for immune sequencing data. There are 12 residues in the CDR3. Germline CDR1 and CDR2: SQVTM and ANQGSEA. The junction had 3 bases not matched to a gene; V was cut back by 6 bases and J by 5 bases. Unique molecular identifiers had been added to the TCR beta cDNA libraries. TCRdb used MiXCR to reprocess the PCR reads, holding one entry per CDR3 protein. This table has 150,000 to 200,000 distinct CDR3 sequences, 30% appearing once. This clonotype occurred many times. Its antigen is still unknown. Study results and caveats: Significantly lower normalized Chao1 diversity was found in patients with multiple sclerosis relative to controls. TRBV5-6, TRBV5-1 and TRBV20-1 belonged to a set of a handful of TRBV segments that were more frequent in patients than controls.

J is TRBJ1-5 and V is TRBV29-1, with 8 bases aligning to TRBD1. This clonotype was obtained from a girl under 18 with multiple sclerosis. Sequenced material: blood. The CDR3 coding sequence is TGCAGCGTCTCGACAGGGGATCAGCCCCAGCATTTT. As protein: CSVSTGDQPQHF.